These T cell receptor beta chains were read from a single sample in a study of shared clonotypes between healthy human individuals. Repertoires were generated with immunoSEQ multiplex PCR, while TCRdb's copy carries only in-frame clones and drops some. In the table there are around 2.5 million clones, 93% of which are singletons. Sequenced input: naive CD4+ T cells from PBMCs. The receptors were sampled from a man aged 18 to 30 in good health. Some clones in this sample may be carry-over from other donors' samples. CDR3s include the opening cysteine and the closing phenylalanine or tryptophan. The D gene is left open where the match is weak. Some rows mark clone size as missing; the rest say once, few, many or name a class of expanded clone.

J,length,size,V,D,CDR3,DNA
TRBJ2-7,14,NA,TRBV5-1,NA,CASSLRGVNYEQYF,TGCGCCAGCAGCTTAAGGGGGGTTAACTACGAGCAGTACTTC
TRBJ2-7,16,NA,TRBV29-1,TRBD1,CSVAKGVWDRNYEQYF,TGCAGCGTTGCCAAGGGGGTTTGGGACAGGAACTACGAGCAGTACTTC
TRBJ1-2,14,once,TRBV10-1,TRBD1,CASGTGTKDYGYTF,TGCGCCAGCGGGACAGGGACAAAGGACTATGGCTACACCTTC
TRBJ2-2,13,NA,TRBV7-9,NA,CASSLAHTGELFF,TGTGCCAGCAGCTTAGCGCACACCGGGGAGCTGTTTTTT
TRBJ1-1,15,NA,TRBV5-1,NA,CASSFGTPMNTEAFF,TGCGCCAGCAGCTTTGGGACACCAATGAACACTGAAGCTTTCTTT
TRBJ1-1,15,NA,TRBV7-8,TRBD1,CASSLLDRVGTEAFF,TGTGCCAGCAGCTTATTAGACAGGGTGGGAACTGAAGCTTTCTTT
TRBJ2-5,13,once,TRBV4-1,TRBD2,CASRPLAGETQYF,TGCGCCAGCAGACCTCTAGCGGGAGAGACCCAGTACTTC
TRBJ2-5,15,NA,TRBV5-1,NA,CASTRAGNLQETQYF,TGCGCCAGCACTAGGGCGGGTAATTTACAAGAGACCCAGTACTTC
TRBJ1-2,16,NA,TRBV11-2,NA,CASRISRTELGYGYTF,TGTGCCAGCAGAATCTCCCGGACAGAATTGGGCTATGGCTACACCTTC
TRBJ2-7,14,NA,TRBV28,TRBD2,CASSQTSGAYEQYF,TGTGCCAGCAGTCAAACTAGCGGGGCCTACGAGCAGTACTTC
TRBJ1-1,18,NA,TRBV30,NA,CAWPASHHLGQLKAEAFF,TGTGCCTGGCCGGCATCCCACCACCTTGGACAGTTGAAGGCTGAAGCTTTCTTT
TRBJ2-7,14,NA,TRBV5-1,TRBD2,CASSSGTSGLAQYF,TGCGCCAGCAGCTCAGGGACTAGCGGCTTAGCGCAGTACTTC
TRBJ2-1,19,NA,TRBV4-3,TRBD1,CASSQEWDRAPHTHNEQFF,TGCGCCAGCAGCCAAGAGTGGGACAGGGCTCCCCACACACACAATGAGCAGTTCTTC
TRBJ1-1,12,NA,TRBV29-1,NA,CSVRQRNTEAFF,TGCAGCGTCCGACAGCGAAACACTGAAGCTTTCTTT
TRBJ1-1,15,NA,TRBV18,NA,CASSPWEGRNTEAFF,TGTGCCAGCTCACCATGGGAGGGCCGGAACACTGAAGCTTTCTTT
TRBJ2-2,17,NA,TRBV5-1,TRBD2,CASSLPPSGRRSGELFF,TGCGCCAGCAGCTTACCTCCTAGCGGGAGAAGGTCCGGGGAGCTGTTTTTT
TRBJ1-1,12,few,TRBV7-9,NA,CASSPQNTEAFF,TGTGCCAGCAGCCCGCAGAACACTGAAGCTTTCTTT
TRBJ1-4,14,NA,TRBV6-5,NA,CASSTRSLAEKLFF,TGTGCCAGCAGTACTCGTTCTCTGGCTGAAAAACTGTTTTTT
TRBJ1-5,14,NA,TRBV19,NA,CASSGGLGNQPQHF,TGTGCCAGTAGTGGAGGGCTGGGCAATCAGCCCCAGCATTTT
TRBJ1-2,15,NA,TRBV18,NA,CASSPPWDLPLGYTF,TGTGCCAGCTCACCACCCTGGGACCTACCCCTTGGCTACACCTTC
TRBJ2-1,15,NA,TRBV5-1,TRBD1,CASSRIGGAGNEQFF,TGCGCCAGCAGCAGGATAGGGGGCGCAGGCAATGAGCAGTTCTTC
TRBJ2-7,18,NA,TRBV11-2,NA,CASSPIQRGFYVTYEQYF,TGTGCCAGCAGCCCCATTCAACGGGGGTTTTACGTCACCTACGAGCAGTACTTC